Each of the 25 T cell receptor beta chains below was sequenced from the same sample in a study of shared clonotypes between healthy human individuals. Using immunoSEQ multiplex PCR, the repertoire was profiled, and TCRdb retains in-frame clones only, with some absent. The table has 2 million to 3 million clones, roughly 93% seen once. The sequenced sample consisted of naive CD4+ T cells from PBMCs. Subset in this sample: CD45RA+ positively selected. The receptor source for this set is a man between 18 and 35 years old in good health. Some clones in this sample may be carry-over from other donors' samples.

This sequence joins TRBV5-1 and TRBJ2-3, with unresolved D. This CDR3 region has 13 residues. Germline-derived CDR1 and CDR2 are SGHRS and YFSETQ. V gave up 7 bases and J gave up 4 bases, with 13 bases separating them. The CDR3 spells CASGLSLADTQYF. In nucleotides, the CDR3 is TGCGCCAGCGGCCTAAGTCTCGCAGATACGCAGTATTTT.

With regard to this clone: At the DNA level, this CDR3 is encoded by other sequences in the same sample as well. This chain links TRBV9 with TRBJ2-7, with 10 bases that match TRBD2. The CDR3 has 15 amino acids. V trimming: 0 bases; J trimming: 2 bases; junction bases outside the gene matches: 2. Germline V gene data show CDR1 as SGDLS and CDR2 as YYNGEE. CDR3 bases: TGTGCCAGCAGCGTAGGACTAGCGGGCGCCTACGAGCAGTACTTC. It is translated as CASSVGLAGAYEQYF. The whole variable domain, filled in from reference TRBV9 and TRBJ2-7, reads DSGVTQTPKHLITATGQRVTLRCSPRSGDLSVYWYQQSLDQGLQFLIQYYNGEERAKGNILERFSAQQFPDLHSELNLSSLELGDSALYFCASSVGLAGAYEQYFGPGTRLTVT.

The genes are TRBV9 and TRBJ2-5, with D unresolved. The length of the CDR3 is 13 residues. Germline V gives CDR1 SGDLS, CDR2 YYNGEE. V was pared by 3 bases and J by 4 bases, with 10 bases between. The CDR3 sequence is CASSAGFRETQYF. Here the CDR3 DNA reads TGTGCCAGCAGCGCGGGTTTTCGAGAGACCCAGTACTTC.

The chain is built from TRBV4-1 and TRBJ1-5; D might be TRBD1 (6 bases). Trimming shortened V by 4 bases and J by 1 base, and 8 bases separated the two germline ends. This CDR3 has 14 amino acids. Looked up from germline, CDR1 is MGHRA and CDR2 is YSYEKL. CDR3 loop: CASSLGQSNQPQHF. The CDR3, as DNA: TGCGCCAGCAGCCTCGGACAGAGCAATCAGCCCCAGCATTTT.

DNA for the CDR3: TGTGCCAGCAGTTATCCTCCGGGACAGGGGGGAAACACCATATATTTT. Amino acid sequence: CASSYPPGQGGNTIYF. The rearrangement joins TRBV28 to TRBJ1-3; 10 nucleotides agree with TRBD1. Germline CDR1 MDHEN, CDR2 SYDVKM. V shed 4 bases and J 4 bases; nucleotides not matched to a gene: 7. This CDR3 has 16 residues. Combining the CDR3 with reference TRBV28 and TRBJ1-3 gives the whole variable domain DVKVTQSSRYLVKRTGEKVFLECVQDMDHENMFWYRQDPGLGLRLIYFSYDVKMKEKGDIPEGYSVSREKKERFSLILESASTNQTSMYLCASSYPPGQGGNTIYFGEGSWLTVV.

The V gene is TRBV6-5, the J gene TRBJ2-7; D may match TRBD1 or TRBD2 (5 bases each). CDR3 length: 13 residues. Deletions cut 6 bases from V and 1 base from J, with 10 bases between. Germline assignment: CDR1 MNHEY and CDR2 SVGAGI. CDR3 in DNA: TGTGCCAGCAGCACCGGGGCTTCCTACGAGCAGTACTTC. Its translation is CASSTGASYEQYF.

The V call is TRBV7-2, the J call TRBJ2-3, with 8 bases lining up with TRBD2. This CDR3 is built from 14 residues. After removal of 3 bases from V and 6 bases from J, the junction contained 5 bases not matched to a gene. In germline, CDR1 is SGHTA, CDR2 FQGNSA. As DNA, the CDR3 is TGTGCCAGCAGCTTCAGGACTAGCCCGGATACGCAGTATTTT. It translates to CASSFRTSPDTQYF.

The chain joins TRBV28 to TRBJ2-5; D gene ambiguous. CDR1 and CDR2 from the germline V gene are MDHEN and SYDVKM. The CDR3 is 15 residues long. V was cut by 5 bases and J by 0 bases, with 13 bases left in between. The CDR3 bases are TGTGCCAGCAGTCCGACGGACCAGTACCAAGAGACCCAGTACTTC. It specifies CASSPTDQYQETQYF.

The V and J genes are TRBV5-6 and TRBJ2-7, with unresolved D. Germline loops: CDR1 SGHDT, CDR2 YYEEEE. This CDR3 contains 13 residues. Trimming cost V 6 bases and J 3 bases, with 13 bases left between them. The CDR3 DNA reads as TGTGCCAGCACCTGGACGGGTCTCTACGAGCAGTACTTC. Residues: CASTWTGLYEQYF.

The V call is TRBV27, the J call TRBJ1-3; D gene ambiguous. Germline V lookup: CDR1 MNHEY, CDR2 SMNVEV (reference sequence). V lost 3 bases and J 3 bases, leaving 9 bases between the germline ends. The CDR3 runs 14 residues. The DNA for the CDR3 is TGTGCCAGCAGTTTGGTGGGGAATGGAAACACCATATATTTT. It is translated as CASSLVGNGNTIYF.

The V call is TRBV7-2, the J call TRBJ1-1; 7 bases fit TRBD1. The germline V gene encodes CDR1 SGHTA and CDR2 FQGNSA. The CDR3 contains 15 residues. V was pared by 3 bases and J by 4 bases, with 8 bases of the junction left unmatched. The DNA for the CDR3 is TGTGCCAGCAGCTTCTCAGGGGGAGCGGCCACTGAAGCTTTCTTT. The encoded protein is CASSFSGGAATEAFF. Drawing the rest from reference TRBV7-2 and TRBJ1-1, the complete variable domain is GAGVSQSPSNKVTEKGKDVELRCDPISGHTALYWYRQSLGQGLEFLIYFQGNSAPDKSGLPSDRFSAERTGGSVSTLTIQRTQQEDSAVYLCASSFSGGAATEAFFGQGTRLTVV.

The chain is built from TRBV5-4 and TRBJ2-1; 15 positions agree with TRBD2. V lost 4 bases and J lost 7; bases outside the gene matches: 6. The CDR3 contains 16 residues. Germline V gives CDR1 SGHNT, CDR2 YYREEE (reference sequence). The CDR3 loop reads CASSTRTSGRGNEQFF. The CDR3 nucleotides are TGTGCCAGCAGCACCCGGACTAGCGGGAGGGGGAATGAGCAGTTCTTC.

This rearrangement joins TRBV5-1 to TRBJ2-1; TRBD2 aligns across 9 bases. Germline values: CDR1 SGHRS, CDR2 YFSETQ. V was clipped by 4 bases and J by 9 bases; unmatched bases: 8. CDR3 length: 14 amino acids. The CDR3 spells CASSQREVLGEQFF. CDR3 DNA: TGCGCCAGCAGCCAGCGGGAGGTACTCGGTGAGCAGTTCTTC.

This clone was detected only once. The chain carries TRBV7-7 and TRBJ2-1; 8 positions agree with TRBD2. The V and J ends lost 1 base and 4 bases, in that order; junction bases with no gene match: 3. The length of the CDR3 is 15 residues. Per germline, CDR1 SSHAT and CDR2 FNYEAQ (reference sequence). The CDR3 DNA reads TGTGCCAGCAGCTTAGAACTAGCGGAATACAATGAGCAGTTCTTC. This codes for CASSLELAEYNEQFF.

The CDR3 is CASSSTGTGGSDEQFF. CDR3 in DNA: TGTGCCAGCAGCTCAACCGGGACAGGGGGCTCGGATGAGCAGTTCTTC. This chain connects TRBV5-4 to TRBJ2-1; TRBD1 agrees at 12 bases. Trimming removed 3 bases from V and 8 bases from J; junction bases left unmatched: 9. Germline CDR1 and CDR2: SGHNT and YYREEE (reference sequence). The CDR3 length is 16 residues.

Comment on this clone: The same CDR3 can be traced to other DNA sequences in this sample. V and J are TRBV5-1 and TRBJ1-1; no clear D gene. Germline V gene sequence: CDR1 SGHRS, CDR2 YFSETQ. V lost 1 base and J lost 2, with 6 bases in between. The CDR3 has 13 residues. In nucleotides, the CDR3 is TGCGCCAGCAGCTTGACAGTTAACACTGAAGCTTTCTTT. It encodes CASSLTVNTEAFF.

The chain joins TRBV19 to TRBJ1-3; no clear D gene. This CDR3 has 16 residues. The germline V gene has CDR1 LNHDA and CDR2 SQIVND (reference sequence). Trimming left V 3 bases short and J 0 bases short, with 12 bases between. The CDR3 loop is CASSIPVPSSGNTIYF. The CDR3 coding sequence is TGTGCCAGTAGTATTCCCGTCCCGAGCTCTGGAAACACCATATATTTT.

The gene calls are TRBV28 and TRBJ2-7; D may be TRBD1 or TRBD2 (5 bases each). The germline V gene has CDR1 MDHEN and CDR2 SYDVKM. The CDR3 has 15 amino acids. V lost 6 bases and J 0 bases, leaving 15 bases between the germline ends. DNA for the CDR3: TGTGCCAGCAGGGGGACCGGGTCGAGCTCCTACGAGCAGTACTTC. It yields the protein CASRGTGSSSYEQYF.

The V call is TRBV7-2, the J call TRBJ2-7; D is unresolved. This CDR3 has 15 amino acids. V was cut by 4 bases and J by 5 bases, with 18 bases left in between. Germline loops: CDR1 SGHTA, CDR2 FQGNSA. The CDR3 sequence is CASSSPVAAVDEQYF. The CDR3 nucleotides read TGTGCCAGCAGCTCCCCCGTGGCGGCGGTCGACGAGCAGTACTTC.

The chain combines TRBV6-5 with TRBJ1-1; D call uncertain. The V end was cut by 2 bases, the J end by 6 bases, with 10 bases between. The CDR3 extends over 13 amino acids. Germline V CDR1 and CDR2: MNHEY, SVGAGI. Written as DNA, the CDR3 is TGTGCCAGCAGTTACACGTCCGGGGCTGAAGCTTTCTTT. Protein product: CASSYTSGAEAFF.

The chain uses TRBV19 and TRBJ1-2; possibly TRBD1 for D (5 bases). Trimming took 3 bases from V and 3 from J, leaving 8 bases between them. The germline gives CDR1 LNHDA, CDR2 SQIVND (reference sequence). The CDR3 extends over 13 amino acids. The DNA for the CDR3 is TGTGCCAGTAGTATGGACATTTACTATGGCTACACCTTC. Its translation: CASSMDIYYGYTF.

This rearrangement joins TRBV18 to TRBJ2-5; TRBD1 might be the D (5 bases). Germline V gives CDR1 KGHSH, CDR2 LQKENI. Trimming removed 4 bases from V and 2 bases from J, with 8 bases in between. CDR3 length: 13 amino acids. CDR3 in DNA: TGTGCCAGCTCACAAGGGGTTCAAGAGACCCAGTACTTC. Its translation: CASSQGVQETQYF.

CDR3 region: CASSSHPWTSGSSRYSDEQFF. The CDR3 coding sequence is TGTGCCAGCAGCTCTCACCCTTGGACTAGCGGGAGCTCGCGATACAGCGATGAGCAGTTCTTC. This rearrangement joins TRBV7-8 to TRBJ2-1, with 13 bases aligning to TRBD2. From germline, CDR1 is SGHVS and CDR2 FQNEAQ. CDR3 length: 21 residues. V shed 4 bases, J shed 8 bases, and the junction held 23 bases outside the gene matches.

This clone was recorded a few times. The same CDR3 also results from other DNA sequences found in this sample. This rearrangement joins TRBV7-2 to TRBJ2-7, with a possible D match to TRBD1 (6 bases). CDR3 length: 13 residues. Germline CDR1 reads SGHTA; CDR2 reads FQGNSA. V gave up 1 base and J gave up 2 bases, with 6 bases separating them. The CDR3 reads CASSLDRAYEQYF. CDR3 DNA sequence: TGTGCCAGCAGCTTAGACAGGGCCTACGAGCAGTACTTC.

This chain links TRBV30 with TRBJ2-1; 7 bases agree with TRBD1. Unmatched junction bases numbered 15, after V lost 3 bases and J lost 7 bases. Germline V gene lookup returns CDR1 GTSNPN and CDR2 SVGIG (reference sequence). The CDR3 covers 16 residues. CDR3 bases: TGTGCCTGGAGCTTCGACAGGGCAGGGGTAAGGAATGAGCAGTTCTTC. Translating it yields CAWSFDRAGVRNEQFF.